This TCR beta chain came from a study of blood T cell repertoires in COVID-19 (dated by TCRdb to the early 2020s). A note on the overall study: Samples from collaborators originated in the United States, Italy and Spain and spanned both the acute and convalescent phases of COVID-19. The prospective study material was composed of cDNA or gDNA derived from T cells, B-cell-depleted T cells, or PBMCs. The dataset comprised deeply sampled blood TCRbeta repertoires from subjects exposed to, actively infected with, or recovered from COVID-19. A freely available public database, intended as a resource for researchers studying the immune response to SARS-CoV-2, is where the repertoires were released. The samples were drawn from two sources: the first 160 participants of the ongoing ImmuneRACE study, and 950 to 1,500 subjects contributed by 6 global collaborators. Nearly every sample came with metadata listing a de-identified subject ID, COVID-19 status, age in years and sex. Where available, HLA class I and class II types were obtained from metadata supplied by the sample provider rather than from assay-based typing. The paper as a whole reports these results and caveats: Clinical and demographic metadata were provided uncurated, with the amount varying by source and participant.

The immunoSEQ Assay, a bias-controlled multiplex PCR, was used to amplify TCRbeta CDR3 regions from genomic DNA. In the source study's methods: The number of nucleated cells in each sample was estimated from the amplification of reference gene primers within the assay. Sequence reads were collapsed and filtered to measure the absolute abundance of every unique TCRbeta CDR3 rearrangement. For each sample, productive Simpson clonality was calculated by taking the square root of Simpson's diversity index across productive rearrangements. As stored in TCRdb, this immuneACCESS dataset retains in-frame rearrangements with V and J assigned. A fraction of the clones does not appear; measured against another copy, unresolved V genes explain less than half of the discrepancy, and the remainder lacks a known reason. V and J calls and clone size are as listed in that table; D and trimming were resolved from the DNA. This sample lists approximately 220,000 clones; roughly 85% were detected once. The top ten clones comprise around 2.3% of the sample.

Points on this clone: Which antigen it targets is not known. No qualities accompany the bases; no much larger clone lies one base away.

Collaborating institutions collected whole blood in K2EDTA tubes following their own protocols. For TCRbeta analysis, collaborator samples were shipped as frozen whole blood, as isolated PBMCs, or as DNA extracted from either sample type. Sequencing was carried out using peripheral blood. This TCR came from a woman between 35 and 50 years old with active or convalescent COVID-19.

In nucleotides, the sequence is TGTGCCAGCAGTTACAGGGGGAGCTCCTACGAGCAGTACTTC. Translated, it gives CASSYRGSSYEQYF. The chain is assembled from TRBV6-2 or TRBV6-3 and TRBJ2-7; the D gene is possibly TRBD1, with 6 bases matching. The V end loses 2 bases and the J end loses 0 bases, and a stretch of 8 bases separates them. The cysteine opens and the phenylalanine closes a CDR3 of 14 amino acids. Of the read, only the CDR3 DNA is kept; its 42 bases are in frame from base 1. The CDR1 and CDR2 encoded by the germline V gene are MNHEY and SVGEGT.